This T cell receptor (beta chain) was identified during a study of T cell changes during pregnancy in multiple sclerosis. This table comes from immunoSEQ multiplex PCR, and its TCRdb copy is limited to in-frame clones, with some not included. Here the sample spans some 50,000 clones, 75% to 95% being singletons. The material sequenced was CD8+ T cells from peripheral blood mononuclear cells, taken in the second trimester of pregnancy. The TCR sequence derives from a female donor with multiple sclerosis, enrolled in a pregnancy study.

As DNA, the CDR3 is TGCGCCAGCAGCTTGGCGTCGGGGGGAGGGGAGCAGTACTTC. Encoded protein: CASSLASGGGEQYF. The V and J genes are TRBV5-1 and TRBJ2-7; 7 bases are a match to TRBD2. The CDR3 totals 14 residues. Germline CDR1 reads SGHRS; CDR2 reads YFSETQ. Unmatched junction bases numbered 7, after V lost 0 bases and J lost 7 bases. Full variable domain (remainder filled in from reference TRBV5-1 and TRBJ2-7): KAGVTQTPRYLIKTRGQQVTLSCSPISGHRSVSWYQQTPGQGLQFLFEYFSETQRNKGNFPGRFSGRQFSNSRSEMNVSTLELGDSALYLCASSLASGGGEQYFGPGTRLTVT.